The 13 T cell receptor beta chains in this list originate from one sample, sequenced in a study of CD8 T cells in Susac syndrome. RNA amounts of about 0.5 to 1 ug underwent reverse transcription with random hexamers. TCRdb fed the immunoSEQ multiplex PCR reads into MiXCR, producing one record per CDR3 protein. The sample has around 300,000 distinct CDR3 sequences; 75% to 85% are singletons. Sequenced input: CD8+ T cells from PBMCs. Receptor source: a human donor with multiple sclerosis.

The rearrangement uses TRBV11-2 and TRBJ2-1; 8 nucleotides line up with TRBD2. From germline, CDR1 is SGHAT and CDR2 FQNNGV. CDR3 length equals 15 residues. With 5 bases clipped from V and 6 bases from J, the junction kept 9 bases outside the gene matches. The DNA for the CDR3 is TGTGCCAGCAGCCACTCGAATAGCGGGATCAATGAGCAGTTCTTC. Protein sequence: CASSHSNSGINEQFF.

The chain carries TRBV29-1 and TRBJ1-1, with D possibly TRBD1 on 5 matching bases. The CDR3 has 13 residues. Germline V gives CDR1 SQVTM, CDR2 ANQGSEA. The V and J ends lost 5 bases and 1 base respectively, with 11 bases between them. The CDR3 bases are TGCAGCGTTTTGGGTGGGGGGAACACTGAAGCTTTCTTT. Its translation: CSVLGGGNTEAFF.

The V gene is TRBV29-1, the J gene TRBJ2-2, with 9 bases matching TRBD1. The length of the CDR3 is 12 residues. Germline CDR1 is SQVTM and CDR2 is ANQGSEA. The V segment lost 6 bases and the J segment 6 bases; nucleotides outside the gene matches: 2. This CDR3 is CSVRTGAGELFF. CDR3 nucleotides: TGCAGCGTGAGGACAGGGGCCGGGGAGCTGTTTTTT.

This rearrangement joins TRBV7-8 to TRBJ1-1, with D maybe TRBD1 (6 bases). Germline assignment: CDR1 SGHVS and CDR2 FQNEAQ. This CDR3 is built from 16 residues. Trimming left V 1 base short and J 4 bases short, with 16 bases between. The CDR3 DNA is TGTGCCAGCAGCTTAGAGGACAGCCCTGGGGGCACTGAAGCTTTCTTT. It translates to CASSLEDSPGGTEAFF.

The chain links TRBV9 to TRBJ2-7, with 7 bases fitting TRBD2. The CDR3 sequence is 16 residues long. The V segment lost 4 bases and the J segment 5 bases; nucleotides outside the gene matches: 15. Germline CDR1 is SGDLS and CDR2 is YYNGEE. The CDR3: CASSHPGLEEVDEQYF. CDR3 coding DNA: TGTGCCAGCAGCCACCCAGGACTAGAAGAGGTCGACGAGCAGTACTTC.

This clonotype showed up just once. The genes are TRBV6-4 and TRBJ1-2; 9 bases are a match to TRBD1. The V segment lost 7 bases and the J segment 0 bases; nucleotides outside the gene matches: 6. The CDR3 contains 15 residues. Germline V gene data show CDR1 as MRHNA and CDR2 as SNTAGT. CDR3 amino acids: CASMPRTGANYGYTF. CDR3 in DNA: TGTGCCAGCATGCCTCGGACAGGGGCTAACTATGGCTACACCTTC.

This chain links TRBV15 with TRBJ2-2; TRBD2 aligns across 7 bases. V was pared by 3 bases and J by 4 bases, with 8 bases of the junction left unmatched. The CDR3 is 16 residues long. The germline CDR1 and CDR2 sequences are LNHNV and YYDKDF (reference sequence). This CDR3 is CATSSPREGSTGELFF. The CDR3 nucleotides are TGTGCCACCAGCAGCCCGAGGGAGGGGAGCACCGGGGAGCTGTTTTTT. The whole variable domain, remainder taken from reference TRBV15 and TRBJ2-2, is DAMVIQNPRYQVTQFGKPVTLSCSQTLNHNVMYWYQQKSSQAPKLLFHYYDKDFNNEADTPDNFQSRRPNTSFCFLDIRSPGLGDTAMYLCATSSPREGSTGELFFGEGSRLTVL.

This chain uses TRBV27 with TRBJ2-3; D unresolved. The CDR3 contains 16 residues. Trimming took 2 bases from V and 5 from J, leaving 17 bases between them. Germline V gene sequence: CDR1 MNHEY, CDR2 SMNVEV (reference sequence). CDR3 nucleotides: TGTGCCAGCAGTTTAATCCTCTTTAGTAGTATAGATACGCAGTATTTT. The encoded protein is CASSLILFSSIDTQYF.

The chain is built from TRBV15 and TRBJ2-1; the D call may be TRBD1 or TRBD2 (5 bases each). The CDR3 is 16 residues long. Trimming shortened V by 1 base and J by 2 bases, and 12 bases separated the two germline ends. In germline, CDR1 is LNHNV, CDR2 YYDKDF (reference sequence). CDR3 bases: TGTGCCACCAGCAGAGTTGGGACCCTGACCTACAATGAGCAGTTCTTC. Translating it yields CATSRVGTLTYNEQFF.

This chain links TRBV7-8 with TRBJ1-5, with D perhaps matching TRBD1 (5 bases). CDR3 length: 15 amino acids. Germline CDR1 is SGHVS and CDR2 is FQNEAQ. Trimming left V 1 base short and J 4 bases short, with 11 bases between. The CDR3 DNA follows: TGTGCCAGCAGCTTAGTTTACCGGGGGAATCAGCCCCAGCATTTT. Protein sequence: CASSLVYRGNQPQHF.

V usage is TRBV20-1 and J usage is TRBJ2-7; D unresolved. This CDR3 is built from 17 residues. Germline V gene lookup returns CDR1 DFQATT and CDR2 SNEGSKA (reference sequence). Trimming stripped 2 bases from V and 1 base from J, with 21 bases between. The CDR3 spells CSARKLGGVPFSYEQYF. Here the CDR3 DNA reads TGCAGTGCTAGAAAGCTTGGTGGAGTCCCTTTTTCCTACGAGCAGTACTTC.

The CDR3 here is CASSLGEGGWSYEQYF. The CDR3 DNA reads as TGTGCCAGCAGCTTAGGCGAGGGAGGGTGGTCCTACGAGCAGTACTTC. The chain combines TRBV13 with TRBJ2-7; the match to TRBD2 covers 7 bases. The germline V gene has CDR1 PRHDT and CDR2 FYEKMQ (reference sequence). The CDR3 spans 16 residues. The J segment lost 1 base and the V segment lost 0 bases, leaving 6 bases of the junction unmatched.

The chain has TRBV30 and TRBJ2-7; D is unclear. This CDR3 spans 14 amino acids. Germline CDR1 GTSNPN, CDR2 SVGIG (reference sequence). V gave up 3 bases and J gave up 2 bases, with 14 bases separating them. CDR3 region: CAWSVFRLPYEQYF. The CDR3 region has the DNA TGTGCCTGGAGCGTTTTCAGGCTCCCCTACGAGCAGTACTTC.